Given below is one TCR beta chain in context. The antigen is undetermined. This record belongs to a study of graft-versus-host responses after intestinal transplantation. General study results and limits: Some patients had graft-donor T cell macrochimerism, and their allografts showed high graft-versus-host to host-versus-graft clonal ratios.

Germline V lookup: CDR1 SGHDT, CDR2 YYEEEE. J lost 3 bases, V lost 3 bases, and 8 bases had no gene match. The CDR3 is 15 amino acids. Sequencing used immunoSEQ multiplex PCR; TCRdb keeps in-frame clones, though not all of them. Of some 87,000 clones in the sample, 90% to 95% are singletons; the top ten hold around 1.1%. The receptor's source is a human donor who was the organ donor for an intestinal transplant. The chain carries TRBV5-6 and TRBJ1-2, with 7 bases that match TRBD1. The sequenced sample was unstimulated CD8+ T cells sorted from spleen or lymph node cells, obtained before transplant. The CDR3, as DNA: TGTGCCAGCAGCTCAGACAGGGATCATCACTATGGCTACACCTTC. Protein sequence: CASSSDRDHHYGYTF. Full variable domain (missing parts from reference TRBV5-6 and TRBJ1-2): DAGVTQSPTHLIKTRGQQVTLRCSPKSGHDTVSWYQQALGQGPQFIFQYYEEEERQRGNFPDRFSGHQFPNYSSELNVNALLLGDSALYLCASSSDRDHHYGYTFGSGTRLTVV.